Included here is one T cell receptor (beta chain) sequence, with context. The antigen it binds to is not known. Base qualities are not provided; no much larger clone lies one nucleotide away. This sample is part of a study of blood T cells in healthy people across ages (dated by TCRdb to 2015 to 2017). With respect to the entire study: In model experiments, roughly one uniquely barcoded TCR beta cDNA molecule per two T cells was captured by template switching. The study measured age-related changes in TCR beta repertoire diversity using deep sequencing normalized with unique cDNA molecular identifiers. Donors were grouped into four age groups: young (average roughly 15 years), middle-aged (roughly 38), aged (approximately 67) and long-lived (around 82). To avoid experimental bias, donors of different ages were spread randomly across the sequencing lanes. For two donors (one aged 18 to 29 and one aged 80 or older), the study analyzed two additional independent replicas of 1 million unique cDNA reads from the same blood draw.

The donors were roughly 39 Caucasian individuals from Russia, aged 6 to 90 years, who were systemically healthy. Each donor gave roughly 11 milliliters of peripheral blood, drawn into EDTA-treated Vacutainer tubes. PBMCs were isolated by Ficoll-Paque density-gradient centrifugation, with at least 7 million obtained per sample. Trizol reagent was used to extract total RNA from the PBMCs, yielding at least 5.5 micrograms per sample. The percentages of naive CD45RAhigh/CD27high T cells were determined by flow cytometry on a PBMC aliquot from every donor. General study outcomes and caveats: Compared with the aged group, the long-lived group had more naive CD4+ T cells, fewer expanded clones and increased TCR diversity, a pattern suggesting age selection. As age increased, observed TCR beta diversity per million T cells dropped in a roughly linear way, and a significant reduction was already evident by age 40. There was a strong correlation between observed TCR beta diversity and the percentage of naive T cells measured by flow cytometry. Because the CMV infection status of the donors was unknown, age-related changes in expanded clonotypes may potentially have been confounded. Bulk unsorted PBMC profiling prevented conclusive comparison of naive and antigen-experienced compartments. Estimates of total diversity from one million sequenced T cells were regarded as lower bounds and underestimates.

The protocol used for the library was 5' RACE. The sequencer listed for this sample is Illumina HiSeq 2500. A second PCR of about 7 to 12 cycles was run with a J-beta primer mix and a sample-barcoded 5' primer. A unique molecular identifier was introduced onto each TCR beta cDNA molecule by a template-switch 5' adaptor carrying 12 random nucleotides. At least 2.5 million CDR3-containing paired-end reads were obtained from each sample. First-strand cDNA was synthesized from all RNA with the Mint cDNA synthesis kit, primed by a TRBC-specific oligonucleotide. Following uracil-DNA glycosylase treatment, a first 18-cycle PCR with universal primers M1SS and BC2_uni_R was performed on all cDNA. As for the authors' bioinformatics: Normalization of each sample was performed by random selection of 1 million high-quality reads, each carrying a distinct molecular identifier. Reads sharing molecular identifiers were discarded rather than binned into consensus sequences. MiTCR, with a Q25 quality threshold and the strictest error-elimination algorithm, was used for CDR3 identification, clonotype clustering and error correction. Lower-bound total TCR beta diversity was estimated with a nonparametric unseen species model using Euler transformation. TCRdb reanalyzed the raw reads on its own, using fastp at Q25 for trimming and MiXCR for clone calling, and kept in-frame beta chains. Every entry covers one CDR3 protein and lists the most common genes and DNA from its rows. TCRdb's processing, not the study's, gives the V and J calls here. The sample has roughly 2 million distinct CDR3 sequences on record, roughly 50% of them singletons. Together, the top ten hold over 2% of the sample.

V is reduced by 1 base and J by 10 bases, leaving a spacing of 14 bases between them. From its cysteine to its phenylalanine, the CDR3 spans 14 amino acids. Only the CDR3 DNA stays, 42 bases, in frame from base 1. As encoded in the germline V gene (reference sequence), CDR1 is LGHDT while CDR2 is YNNKEL. Material for sequencing was blood. The receptor was derived from a woman in her thirties or forties in good health. This receptor chain uses TRBV3-1 and TRBJ2-1; TRBD2 is a possible D gene, resting on 5 matching bases. The DNA is TGTGCCAGCAGCCAAGGACTGGAATGGAGGGAGCAGTTCTTC. Protein translation: CASSQGLEWREQFF.